Shown below are 17 T cell receptor beta chains from a single sample sequenced in a study of patients and donors after allogeneic stem cell transplantation. TCRdb redid the calling of the RT-PCR reads with MiXCR, one entry per CDR3 protein. The sample lists about 960,000 distinct CDR3 sequences; 18% were seen once. Input material: blood, either unsorted or a sorted T cell fraction (not recorded which). The receptors derive from a human donor who was either an allogeneic HSCT recipient or a stem cell or donor lymphocyte infusion donor (not recorded which). It is not recorded whose cells these are; they may come from a transplant donor.

The sample holds a few counts of this clonotype. The chain recombines TRBV15 with TRBJ1-2; D is perhaps TRBD1 (6 bases). CDR3 length: 14 amino acids. Germline-derived CDR1 and CDR2 are LNHNV and YYDKDF (reference sequence). The V end lost 2 bases, the J end lost 4 bases, and 11 bases lay between the germline ends. In nucleotides, the CDR3 is TGTGCCACCAGCAGACCAGACAGGATCTATGGCTACACCTTC. It specifies CATSRPDRIYGYTF.

This clonotype has only a few counts. The gene calls are TRBV7-9 and TRBJ2-3; a weak D match, TRBD1 (5 bases). The CDR3 contains 15 residues. In germline, CDR1 is SEHNR, CDR2 FQNEAQ (reference sequence). The germline V and J ends were trimmed by 5 bases and 0 bases, with 12 bases remaining between them. The CDR3 loop reads CASSTPGSSTDTQYF. CDR3 sequence (DNA): TGTGCCAGCAGCACCCCAGGGTCTAGCACAGATACGCAGTATTTT.

In its sample, this clonotype was seen a few times. The J gene is TRBJ1-3, the V gene TRBV6-5; 7 bases align to TRBD1. Germline CDR1 and CDR2: MNHEY and SVGAGI. V gave up 4 bases and J gave up 4 bases; unmatched junction bases: 13. The CDR3 loop spans 17 amino acids. In nucleotides, the CDR3 is TGTGCCAGCAGTTCCACGGAACAGGGGATTTTCGGAAACACCATATATTTT. Its protein is CASSSTEQGIFGNTIYF.

This rearrangement joins TRBV12-3 or TRBV12-4 to TRBJ2-5; D perhaps matches TRBD2 (6 bases). V lost 4 bases, J lost 5 bases, and 14 bases lay in between. This CDR3 has 14 amino acids. CDR3 bases: TGTGCCAGCAGTTCGACACTAGGAGGGGAGACCCAGTACTTC. Translating gives CASSSTLGGETQYF.

This clonotype showed up many times. The chain uses TRBV7-6 and TRBJ1-2, with D tentatively TRBD1 (5 bases). The CDR3 totals 14 residues. The V end lost 8 bases, the J end lost 3 bases, and 16 bases lay between the germline ends. Per the germline V gene, CDR1 is SGHVS and CDR2 is FNYEAQ. The CDR3 DNA sequence: TGTGCCAGCCGATTCGGCCGGGGGGACTATGGCTACACCTTC. Protein product: CASRFGRGDYGYTF.

This CDR3 is CASSLPSGGHTGELFF. In nucleotides, the CDR3 is TGTGCCAGCAGCCTTCCTAGCGGGGGTCACACCGGGGAGCTGTTTTTT. The chain is built from TRBV4-2 and TRBJ2-2; TRBD2 matches at 10 bases. The CDR3 has 16 amino acids. CDR1 is LGHNA, CDR2 YNFKEQ, per germline. Unmatched junction bases numbered 5, after V lost 4 bases and J lost 3 bases.

This clonotype was observed at least ten times. The chain couples TRBV6-5 to TRBJ2-1, with D unclear. CDR1 is MNHEY and CDR2 is SVGAGI in the germline V gene. Trimming pared 6 bases from V and 6 bases from J, leaving 6 bases between. The CDR3 spans 11 residues. CDR3 region: CASSRANEQFF. CDR3 DNA: TGTGCCAGCAGCCGGGCCAATGAGCAGTTCTTC.

V usage is TRBV24-1 and J usage is TRBJ2-5; TRBD1 matches at 9 bases. The CDR3 length is 15 residues. CDR1 is KGHDR, CDR2 SFDVKD, per germline. J was trimmed by 9 bases and V by 5 bases; bases with no gene match: 12. The CDR3 DNA sequence: TGTGCCACCAGTGCTACCGGGACAGGGCAAGGGGCCCAGTACTTC. Translated, it gives CATSATGTGQGAQYF.

V usage is TRBV5-5 and J usage is TRBJ1-4; 8 bases line up with TRBD1. The germline V gene has CDR1 SGHKS and CDR2 YYEKEE (reference sequence). This CDR3 region has 16 residues. Germline trimming cut 4 bases from V and 4 bases from J; bases unmatched to any gene: 9. CDR3 coding DNA: TGTGCCAGCAGCCCCGACAGGGGTTGGGTTAATGAAAAACTGTTTTTT. Translation: CASSPDRGWVNEKLFF.

This chain links TRBV5-1 with TRBJ2-3; tentative D call: TRBD2 (6 bases). V was trimmed by 6 bases and J by 6 bases, leaving 17 bases between them. Per the germline V gene, CDR1 is SGHRS and CDR2 is YFSETQ. CDR3 length: 14 residues. The CDR3 DNA follows: TGCGCCAGCACCTCCTCCGGGGGTGGGGATACGCAGTATTTT. Its translation: CASTSSGGGDTQYF.

Many counts were recorded for this clonotype. This rearrangement joins TRBV12-3 or TRBV12-4 to TRBJ2-2; 10 bases match TRBD2. The V segment lost 6 bases and the J segment 4 bases; nucleotides outside the gene matches: 8. The CDR3 totals 16 residues. This chain's CDR3 is CASRNSGRSRTGELFF. DNA of the CDR3: TGTGCCAGCAGGAATAGCGGGAGGAGTCGCACCGGGGAGCTGTTTTTT.

The rearrangement uses TRBV6-1 and TRBJ1-2, with a weak D call TRBD1 (6 bases). Germline V gene sequence: CDR1 MNHNS, CDR2 SASEGT. The germline V and J ends were trimmed by 6 bases and 7 bases, with 12 bases remaining between them. CDR3 length equals 12 residues. The CDR3 loop reads CASREQGPGYTF. In nucleotides, the CDR3 is TGTGCCAGCAGGGAACAGGGCCCTGGCTACACCTTC.

The chain has TRBV18 and TRBJ1-4; unclear D gene. The germline V gene encodes CDR1 KGHSH and CDR2 LQKENI. V was trimmed by 3 bases and J by 4 bases, leaving 15 bases between them. The CDR3 has 16 amino acids. This chain's CDR3 is CASSPVRPAGNEKLFF. CDR3 bases: TGTGCCAGCTCACCTGTCCGCCCTGCGGGTAATGAAAAACTGTTTTTT.

This chain links TRBV12-3 or TRBV12-4 with TRBJ2-7; a possible D gene is TRBD2 (5 bases). The CDR3 contains 15 residues. The V end lost 6 bases, the J end lost 0 bases, and 15 bases lay between the germline ends. This CDR3 is CASSLAGPASYEQYF. The CDR3 DNA follows: TGTGCCAGCAGCCTTGCGGGTCCGGCCTCCTACGAGCAGTACTTC.

This chain links TRBV5-1 with TRBJ2-5, with D perhaps TRBD1 (5 bases). Trimming removed 0 bases from V and 1 base from J, with 7 bases in between. The CDR3 loop spans 14 amino acids. CDR1 is SGHRS and CDR2 is YFSETQ in the germline V gene. The chain's CDR3 is CASSLDRFQETQYF. In DNA form, the CDR3 reads TGCGCCAGCAGCTTGGACAGGTTCCAAGAGACCCAGTACTTC. The whole variable domain, remainder taken from reference TRBV5-1 and TRBJ2-5, is KAGVTQTPRYLIKTRGQQVTLSCSPISGHRSVSWYQQTPGQGLQFLFEYFSETQRNKGNFPGRFSGRQFSNSRSEMNVSTLELGDSALYLCASSLDRFQETQYFGPGTRLLVL.

A few counts support this clonotype. As DNA, the CDR3 is TGCAGTGCTATCCCGCCCCGAGAGACCCAGTACTTC. Its translation is CSAIPPRETQYF. V gene TRBV20-1 combines with J gene TRBJ2-5; D gene uncertain. The CDR3 sequence is 12 residues long. CDR1 is DFQATT, CDR2 SNEGSKA, per germline (reference sequence). V lost 4 bases, J lost 4 bases, and 10 bases lay in between.

This clonotype came up a few times. V is TRBV6-5 and J is TRBJ1-5, with D perhaps TRBD1 (6 bases). Trimming cost V 0 bases and J 6 bases, with 15 bases left between them. The CDR3 is 16 amino acids. The germline CDR1 and CDR2 sequences are MNHEY and SVGAGI. CDR3 bases: TGTGCCAGCAGTTACTCGCGGCCAGGGGATCCTCAGCCCCAGCATTTT. The encoded protein is CASSYSRPGDPQPQHF.